This note documents a single T cell receptor (beta chain) sequence. Its target is unknown. The entry originates in a study of T cells after yellow fever vaccination. Study-level background: SMART-Seq v4 Ultra Low Input served to prepare low-cell-number fractions.

Notes on the study in general: Abundant bulk-population clonotypes could contaminate the FACS-sorted repertoires. Subsequent booster samples again held most clones from primary vaccination (under 98% CD4, roughly 90% CD8).

The authors made TCR cDNA by 5'RACE template switching, adding a universal primer site and UMIs. TCRdb passed the 5' RACE reads through MiXCR, listing each CDR3 protein once. In the table there are 150,000 to 200,000 distinct CDR3 sequences, over 7% of which are singletons. The input for sequencing was CD8+ T cells sorted from PBMCs, taken 45 days after the yellow fever booster vaccination. This clonotype was obtained from a man between 18 and 29 years old who received the YFV17D yellow fever vaccine.

The CDR3 sequence: CSARDSRDRSEAFF. DNA of the CDR3: TGCAGTGCTAGAGATTCCAGGGACAGGTCTGAAGCTTTCTTT. The chain has TRBV20-1 and TRBJ1-1, with 8 nucleotides matching TRBD1. Germline trimming cut 0 bases from V and 6 bases from J; bases unmatched to any gene: 6. The CDR3 is 14 residues long. Germline CDR1 and CDR2: DFQATT and SNEGSKA (reference sequence).